One and the same sample provided the 8 T cell receptor beta chains below, sequenced in a study of blood T cell repertoires in COVID-19. Sequenced by immunoSEQ multiplex PCR; TCRdb stores in-frame clones only, minus some. The data contain some 130,000 clones, more than 85% of them seen just once; the ten biggest clones take up less than 4.5%. Sequenced material: peripheral blood. The receptors come from a man aged 55-75 years with COVID-19, enrolled during active disease.

The CDR3 coding sequence is TGTGCCAGCAGTTATGGGACAGGCACCTACGAGCAGTACTTC. As protein: CASSYGTGTYEQYF. The V gene is TRBV6-9, the J gene TRBJ2-7; 8 nucleotides match TRBD1. Germline-derived CDR1 and CDR2 are MNHGY and SVAAGI. V shed 2 bases and J 2 bases; nucleotides not matched to a gene: 2. CDR3 length equals 14 residues.

The sample holds many counts of this clone. Other DNA variants within this sample encode the same CDR3. The rearrangement joins TRBV28 to TRBJ2-7, with D perhaps TRBD1 (5 bases). This CDR3 comprises 12 residues. The V gene lost 2 bases and the J gene lost 4 bases, with 6 bases spanning the gap. Per the germline V gene, CDR1 is MDHEN and CDR2 is SYDVKM. CDR3 nucleotide sequence: TGTGCCAGCAGTTTAGCAGGGTACGAGCAGTACTTC. Encoded protein: CASSLAGYEQYF.

J is TRBJ1-3 and V is TRBV7-9; no firm D call. CDR1 and CDR2 (germline): SEHNR, FQNEAQ (reference sequence). The V gene lost 5 bases and the J gene lost 6 bases, with 5 bases spanning the gap. The CDR3 contains 11 residues. DNA for the CDR3: TGTGCCAGCAGCCGGGAAAACACCATATATTTT. This gives the protein CASSRENTIYF.

This rearrangement joins TRBV27 to TRBJ1-3; 9 bases fit TRBD1. This CDR3 contains 17 residues. The germline CDR1 and CDR2 sequences are MNHEY and SMNVEV (reference sequence). The J segment lost 1 base and the V segment lost 4 bases, leaving 8 bases of the junction unmatched. The CDR3 region has the DNA TGTGCCAGCAGTTCTTCACAGGGGGCCAGGTCTGGAAACACCATATATTTT. Its translation: CASSSSQGARSGNTIYF.

J is TRBJ1-1 and V is TRBV25-1, with TRBD1 matching over 9 bases. Looked up from germline, CDR1 is MGHDK and CDR2 is SYGVNS. The trim removed 5 bases at V and 4 bases at J, leaving 8 bases unmatched. The CDR3 contains 15 residues. The CDR3: CASSRFGQGSTEAFF. The CDR3 DNA follows: TGTGCCAGCAGTAGATTCGGACAGGGGAGCACTGAAGCTTTCTTT.

The chain joins TRBV7-8 to TRBJ2-3, with D perhaps matching TRBD2 (5 bases). The CDR3 extends over 15 amino acids. V dropped 2 bases and J dropped 2 bases, with 11 bases sitting between them. Germline CDR1 is SGHVS and CDR2 is FQNEAQ. CDR3 loop: CASSLSERITDTQYF. The CDR3 DNA reads as TGTGCCAGCAGCTTATCCGAGCGGATCACAGATACGCAGTATTTT.

The chain links TRBV7-2 to TRBJ1-2; 8 bases map to TRBD1. This CDR3 region has 15 residues. Germline CDR1 reads SGHTA; CDR2 reads FQGNSA. After removal of 4 bases from V and 4 bases from J, the junction contained 8 bases not matched to a gene. Here the CDR3 reads CASSYGTGNFYGYTF. For the CDR3, the DNA is TGTGCCAGCAGCTACGGGACAGGAAATTTCTATGGCTACACCTTC.

CDR3 coding DNA: TGTGCCAGCAGCCACAGGGATTTCAACTATGGCTACACCTTC. Residues: CASSHRDFNYGYTF. The chain links TRBV11-3 to TRBJ1-2; D is perhaps TRBD1 (6 bases). V was pared by 5 bases and J by 2 bases, with 12 bases between. Germline CDR1 and CDR2: SGHNT and YENEEA. This CDR3 comprises 14 residues.